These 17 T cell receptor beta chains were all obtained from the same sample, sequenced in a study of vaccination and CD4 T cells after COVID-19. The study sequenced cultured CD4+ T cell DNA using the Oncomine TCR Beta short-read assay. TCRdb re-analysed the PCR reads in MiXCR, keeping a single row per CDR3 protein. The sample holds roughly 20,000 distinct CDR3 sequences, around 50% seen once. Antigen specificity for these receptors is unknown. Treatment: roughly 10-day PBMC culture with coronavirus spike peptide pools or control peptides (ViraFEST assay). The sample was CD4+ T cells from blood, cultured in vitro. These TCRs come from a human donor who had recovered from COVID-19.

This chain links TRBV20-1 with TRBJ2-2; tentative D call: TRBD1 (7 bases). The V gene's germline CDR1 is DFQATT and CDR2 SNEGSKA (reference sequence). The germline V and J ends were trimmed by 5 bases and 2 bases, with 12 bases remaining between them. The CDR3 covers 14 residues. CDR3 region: CSAAGQTNTGELFF. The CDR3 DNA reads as TGCAGTGCTGCGGGACAGACCAACACCGGGGAGCTGTTTTTT.

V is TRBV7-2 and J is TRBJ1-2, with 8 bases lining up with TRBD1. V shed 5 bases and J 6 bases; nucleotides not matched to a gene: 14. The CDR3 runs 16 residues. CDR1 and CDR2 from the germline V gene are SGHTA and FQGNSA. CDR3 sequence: CASSPESSRGLNGYTF. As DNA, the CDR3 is TGTGCCAGCAGCCCCGAGAGCTCCAGGGGGCTTAATGGCTACACCTTC.

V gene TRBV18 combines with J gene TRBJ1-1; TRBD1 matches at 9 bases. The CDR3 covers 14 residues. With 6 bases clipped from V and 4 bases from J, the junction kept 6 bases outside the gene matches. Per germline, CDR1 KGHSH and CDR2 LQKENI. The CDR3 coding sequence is TGTGCCAGCTCGGGGACAGGGTCTATCACTGAAGCTTTCTTT. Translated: CASSGTGSITEAFF.

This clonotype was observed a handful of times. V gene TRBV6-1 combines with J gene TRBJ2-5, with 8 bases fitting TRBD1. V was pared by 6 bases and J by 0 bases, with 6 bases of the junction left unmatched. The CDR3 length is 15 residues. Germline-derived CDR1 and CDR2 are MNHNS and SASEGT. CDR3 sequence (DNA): TGTGCCAGCAGCAAAAGACAGGGGAACCAAGAGACCCAGTACTTC. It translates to CASSKRQGNQETQYF.

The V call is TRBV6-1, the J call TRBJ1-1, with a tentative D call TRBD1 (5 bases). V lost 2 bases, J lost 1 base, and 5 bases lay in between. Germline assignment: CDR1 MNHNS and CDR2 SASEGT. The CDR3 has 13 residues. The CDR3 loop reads CASSETGNTEAFF. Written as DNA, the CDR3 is TGTGCCAGCAGTGAAACAGGGAACACTGAAGCTTTCTTT.

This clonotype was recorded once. The CDR3 loop reads CASSPRERYEQYF. CDR3 DNA: TGTGCCAGCAGCCCCAGGGAAAGGTACGAGCAGTACTTC. The V gene is TRBV7-2, the J gene TRBJ2-7; weak D call: TRBD1 (5 bases). The CDR3 length is 13 residues. The V end lost 5 bases, the J end lost 4 bases, and 12 bases lay between the germline ends. CDR1 and CDR2 from the germline V gene are SGHTA and FQGNSA.

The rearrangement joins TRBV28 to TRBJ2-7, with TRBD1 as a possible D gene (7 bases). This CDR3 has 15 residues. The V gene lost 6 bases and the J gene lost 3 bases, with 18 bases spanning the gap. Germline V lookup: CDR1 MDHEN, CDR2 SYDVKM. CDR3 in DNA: TGTGCCAGCAGCGCGGGACAGTTAGGTTACTACGAGCAGTACTTC. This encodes CASSAGQLGYYEQYF. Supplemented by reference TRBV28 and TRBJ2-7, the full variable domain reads DVKVTQSSRYLVKRTGEKVFLECVQDMDHENMFWYRQDPGLGLRLIYFSYDVKMKEKGDIPEGYSVSREKKERFSLILESASTNQTSMYLCASSAGQLGYYEQYFGPGTRLTVT.

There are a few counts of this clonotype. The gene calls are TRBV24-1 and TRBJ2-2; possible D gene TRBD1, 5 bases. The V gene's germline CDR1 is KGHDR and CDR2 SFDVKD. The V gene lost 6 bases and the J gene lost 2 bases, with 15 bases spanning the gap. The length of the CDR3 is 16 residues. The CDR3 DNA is TGTGCCACCAGTCGATCCAGGGCGGTTAACACCGGGGAGCTGTTTTTT. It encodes CATSRSRAVNTGELFF.

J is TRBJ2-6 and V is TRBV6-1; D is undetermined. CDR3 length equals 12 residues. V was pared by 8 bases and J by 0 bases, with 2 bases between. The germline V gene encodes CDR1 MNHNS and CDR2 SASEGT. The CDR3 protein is CASHSGANVLTF. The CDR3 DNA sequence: TGTGCCAGCCACTCTGGGGCCAACGTCCTGACTTTC.

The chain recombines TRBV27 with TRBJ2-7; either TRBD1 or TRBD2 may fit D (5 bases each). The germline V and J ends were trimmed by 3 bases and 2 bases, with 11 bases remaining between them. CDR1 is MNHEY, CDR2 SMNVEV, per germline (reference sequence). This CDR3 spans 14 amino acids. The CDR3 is CASSFNRGPYEQYF. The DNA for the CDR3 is TGTGCCAGCAGTTTTAACCGGGGCCCCTACGAGCAGTACTTC.

The CDR3 bases are TGTGCCAGCAGCCCCAGCCCAGCCTCCTATAATTCACCCCTCCACTTT. Translation: CASSPSPASYNSPLHF. V usage is TRBV7-6 and J usage is TRBJ1-6; D not certain. The CDR3 loop spans 16 amino acids. Germline V gives CDR1 SGHVS, CDR2 FNYEAQ. Trimming removed 5 bases at V and 0 bases at J, with 11 bases between.

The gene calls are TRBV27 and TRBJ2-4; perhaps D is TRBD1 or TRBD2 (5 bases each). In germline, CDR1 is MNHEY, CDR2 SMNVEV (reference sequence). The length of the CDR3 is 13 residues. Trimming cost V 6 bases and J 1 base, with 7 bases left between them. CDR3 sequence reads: CASRGTAKNIQYF. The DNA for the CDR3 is TGTGCCAGCAGGGGGACGGCCAAAAACATTCAGTACTTC.

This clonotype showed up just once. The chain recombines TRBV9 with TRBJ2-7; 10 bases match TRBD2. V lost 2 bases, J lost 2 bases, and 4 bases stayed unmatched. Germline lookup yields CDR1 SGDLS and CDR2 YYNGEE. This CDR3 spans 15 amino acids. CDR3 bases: TGTGCCAGCAGCGTGCACGGGACTAGCGCCTACGAGCAGTACTTC. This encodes CASSVHGTSAYEQYF.

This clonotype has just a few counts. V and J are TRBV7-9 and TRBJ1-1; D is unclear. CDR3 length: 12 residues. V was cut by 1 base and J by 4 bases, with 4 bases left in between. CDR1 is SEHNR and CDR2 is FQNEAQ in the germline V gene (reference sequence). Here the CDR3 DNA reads TGTGCCAGCAGCTTAGATGGCACTGAAGCTTTCTTT. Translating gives CASSLDGTEAFF. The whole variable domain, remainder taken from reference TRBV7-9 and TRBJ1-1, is DTGVSQNPRHKITKRGQNVTFRCDPISEHNRLYWYRQTLGQGPEFLTYFQNEAQLEKSRLLSDRFSAERPKGSFSTLEIQRTEQGDSAMYLCASSLDGTEAFFGQGTRLTVV.

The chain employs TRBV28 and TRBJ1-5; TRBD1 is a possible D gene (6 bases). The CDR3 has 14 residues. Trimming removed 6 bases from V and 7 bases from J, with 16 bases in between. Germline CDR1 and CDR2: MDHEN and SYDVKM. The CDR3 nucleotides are TGTGCCAGCAGCATAGGGGGAGGGTGGCAGCCCCAGCATTTT. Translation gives CASSIGGGWQPQHF. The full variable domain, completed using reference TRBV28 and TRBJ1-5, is DVKVTQSSRYLVKRTGEKVFLECVQDMDHENMFWYRQDPGLGLRLIYFSYDVKMKEKGDIPEGYSVSREKKERFSLILESASTNQTSMYLCASSIGGGWQPQHFGDGTRLSIL.

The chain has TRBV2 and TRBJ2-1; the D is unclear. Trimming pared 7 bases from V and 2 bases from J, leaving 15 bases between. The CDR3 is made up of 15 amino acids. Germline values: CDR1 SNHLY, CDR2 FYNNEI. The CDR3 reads CASKELTQAYNEQFF. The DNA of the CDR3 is TGTGCCAGCAAGGAACTAACTCAAGCCTACAATGAGCAGTTCTTC.

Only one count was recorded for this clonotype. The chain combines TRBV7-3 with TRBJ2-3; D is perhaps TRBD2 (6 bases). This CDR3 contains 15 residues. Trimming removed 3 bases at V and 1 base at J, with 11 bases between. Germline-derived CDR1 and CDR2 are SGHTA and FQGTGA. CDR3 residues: CASSFGGGGTDTQYF. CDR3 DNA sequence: TGTGCCAGCAGCTTCGGGGGTGGTGGCACAGATACGCAGTATTTT.